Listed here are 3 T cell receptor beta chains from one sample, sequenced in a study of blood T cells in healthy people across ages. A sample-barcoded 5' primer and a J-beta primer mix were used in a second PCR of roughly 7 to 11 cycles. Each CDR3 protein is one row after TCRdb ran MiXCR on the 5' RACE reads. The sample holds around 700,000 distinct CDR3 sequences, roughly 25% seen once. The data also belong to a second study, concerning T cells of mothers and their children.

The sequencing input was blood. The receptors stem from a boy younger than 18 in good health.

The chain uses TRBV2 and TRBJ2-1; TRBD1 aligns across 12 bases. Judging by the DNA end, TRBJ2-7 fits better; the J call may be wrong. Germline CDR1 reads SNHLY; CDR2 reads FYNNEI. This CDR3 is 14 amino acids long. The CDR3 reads CASRGQGAFNEQYF. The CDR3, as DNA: TGTGCCAGCAGGGGACAGGGGGCGTTCAACGAGCAGTACTTC.

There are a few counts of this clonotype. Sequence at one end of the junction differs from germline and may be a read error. The CDR3 region is CASSKGDRIFATNEKLSF. The CDR3 DNA sequence: TGTGCCAGCAGCAAAGGGGACAGAATTTTTGCAACTAATGAAAAACTGTCTTTT. This chain links TRBV7-3 with TRBJ1-4, with 7 bases that match TRBD1. The CDR3 contains 18 residues. The germline CDR1 and CDR2 sequences are SGHTA and FQGTGA.

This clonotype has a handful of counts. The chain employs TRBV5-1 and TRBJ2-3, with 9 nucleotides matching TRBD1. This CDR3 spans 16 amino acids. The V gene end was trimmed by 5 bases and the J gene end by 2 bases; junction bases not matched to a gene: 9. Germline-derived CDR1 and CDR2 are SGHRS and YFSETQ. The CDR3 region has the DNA TGCGCCAGCAGGTACCGGGACAGGGCCGACACAGATACGCAGTATTTT. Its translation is CASRYRDRADTDTQYF.